This is a list of T cell receptor beta chains from one sample in a study of T cell repertoires in cytomegalovirus infection. TCRdb used MiXCR to reprocess the reads, holding one entry per CDR3 protein. Found here are about 130,000 distinct CDR3 sequences, about 10% of them singletons; the top ten hold over 9.5%. Sequenced: PBMCs. These receptors came from a human donor in good health (CMV status not recorded). Some clones in this sample may be carry-over from other donors' samples. CDR3s include the opening cysteine and the closing phenylalanine or tryptophan. D genes are given only for firm matches. Size is omitted from some rows. Given values are once, few, many or a class for expanded clones.

TRBJ2-1,TRBV28,-,TRBD2,CASSETSGGDNEQFF,TGTGCCAGCAGCGAAACTAGCGGGGGGGACAATGAGCAGTTCTTC
TRBJ1-4,TRBV12-3/TRBV12-4,-,-,CASSLRVDVRLFF,TGTGCCAGCAGTCTACGAGTAGATGTTAGACTGTTTTTT
TRBJ1-2,TRBV2,-,TRBD1,CASPDRTGGGYTF,TGTGCCAGTCCGGACAGGACCGGAGGTGGCTACACCTTC
TRBJ1-2,TRBV9,-,-,CASSGPAGYTF,TGTGCCAGCAGCGGACCTGCTGGCTACACCTTC
TRBJ1-1,TRBV28,many,-,CASSFGGVPEAFF,TGTGCCAGCAGTTTCGGAGGTGTACCTGAAGCTTTCTTT
TRBJ2-7,TRBV7-2,many,TRBD2,CASSQGAGGPAEQYF,TGTGCCAGCAGTCAAGGGGCGGGGGGGCCCGCCGAGCAGTACTTC
TRBJ2-1,TRBV29-1,-,-,CSVVSRTWGYDEQFF,TGCAGCGTTGTGTCCCGAACCTGGGGTTACGATGAGCAGTTCTTC
TRBJ2-7,TRBV15,many,-,CATSSGTFYEQYF,TGTGCCACCAGCAGCGGGACGTTCTACGAGCAGTACTTC
TRBJ1-5,TRBV28,many,TRBD1,CASSLTGMSNQPQHF,TGTGCCAGCAGTTTGACAGGGATGAGCAATCAGCCCCAGCATTTT
TRBJ1-5,TRBV12-3/TRBV12-4,many,TRBD1,CASSTDPPGADRDNQPQHF,TGTGCCAGCAGTACTGACCCCCCCGGCGCGGACAGGGACAATCAGCCCCAGCATTTT
TRBJ1-1,TRBV28,many,-,CASSLRTQGEAFF,TGTGCCAGCAGTTTACGCACACAGGGTGAAGCTTTCTTT
TRBJ2-5,TRBV5-5,many,-,CASSLGPQGPETQYF,TGTGCCAGCAGCTTGGGACCACAGGGCCCAGAGACCCAGTACTTC
TRBJ1-2,TRBV11-2,-,TRBD1,CASSQPGQGYGYTF,TGTGCCAGCAGCCAGCCCGGACAGGGTTACGGCTACACCTTC
TRBJ2-7,TRBV20-1,few,-,CSASHPGRKTYEQYF,TGCAGTGCTAGTCACCCGGGACGGAAGACCTACGAGCAGTACTTC
TRBJ1-1,TRBV7-9,many,-,CASSPKGRGALDTEAFF,TGTGCCAGCAGCCCTAAGGGCAGGGGAGCCCTTGACACTGAAGCTTTCTTT
TRBJ1-1,TRBV28,few,-,CASSWGPQGGEAFF,TGTGCCAGCAGTTGGGGCCCACAGGGAGGGGAAGCTTTCTTT
TRBJ2-5,TRBV20-1,-,TRBD2,CSASPGTTQETQYF,TGCAGTGCTAGTCCCGGGACTACCCAAGAGACCCAGTACTTC
TRBJ1-5,TRBV7-6,many,-,CASSSRLDQPQHF,TGTGCCAGCAGCTCCCGGCTGGATCAGCCCCAGCATTTT
TRBJ1-5,TRBV7-9,many,-,CASSLDGRNQPQHF,TGTGCCAGCAGCTTGGACGGAAGAAATCAGCCCCAGCATTTT
TRBJ2-1,TRBV11-3,many,-,CASSLRYNEQFF,TGTGCCAGCAGCCTTCGATACAATGAGCAGTTCTTC
TRBJ1-1,TRBV7-3,many,-,CASSFILNTEAFF,TGTGCCAGCAGCTTCATCCTGAACACTGAAGCTTTCTTT
TRBJ1-5,TRBV18,few,TRBD1,CASSPGDSSNQPQHF,TGTGCCAGCTCACCGGGGGACAGTAGCAATCAGCCCCAGCATTTT
TRBJ2-5,TRBV6-6,many,TRBD1,CASSALGQGQETQYF,TGTGCCAGCAGTGCCTTAGGACAGGGACAAGAGACCCAGTACTTC
TRBJ2-1,TRBV11-2,many,TRBD2,CASSLILAGLNEQFF,TGTGCCAGCAGCTTAATCCTAGCGGGACTCAATGAGCAGTTCTTC
TRBJ2-7,TRBV29-1,many,TRBD2,CSVVAGGAYEQYF,TGCAGCGTTGTGGCGGGGGGAGCCTACGAGCAGTACTTC
TRBJ2-1,TRBV20-1,many,TRBD2,CSAFWGGPYYNEQFF,TGCAGTGCGTTTTGGGGGGGACCCTACTACAATGAGCAGTTCTTC
TRBJ1-2,TRBV28,many,-,CASSLLDHGYTF,TGTGCCAGCAGTTTATTAGATCATGGCTACACCTTC
TRBJ2-3,TRBV19,many,-,CASSIPSWGRRDTQYF,TGTGCCAGTAGTATACCCTCGTGGGGAAGGCGGGATACGCAGTATTTT
TRBJ2-7,TRBV6-6,-,TRBD1,CASSYGTDYEQYF,TGTGCCAGCAGTTATGGGACAGACTACGAGCAGTACTTC
TRBJ1-6,TRBV5-1,-,-,CASSFVGSNNSPLHF,TGCGCCAGCAGCTTCGTCGGGTCCAATAATTCACCCCTCCACTTT
TRBJ2-1,TRBV5-1,-,-,CASTPGGDPYNEQFF,TGCGCCAGCACCCCGGGGGGCGATCCCTACAATGAGCAGTTCTTC
TRBJ2-1,TRBV24-1,few,TRBD1,CATSDLARDSEQFF,TGTGCCACCAGTGATTTGGCCAGGGACAGTGAGCAGTTCTTC
TRBJ2-7,TRBV12-3/TRBV12-4,-,-,CASRLGTPAYEQYF,TGTGCCAGCAGGCTCGGGACACCCGCCTACGAGCAGTACTTC
TRBJ2-1,TRBV5-4,many,-,CASRSRGVNEQFF,TGTGCCAGCAGGAGTAGGGGTGTCAATGAGCAGTTCTTC
TRBJ2-1,TRBV20-1,-,TRBD2,CSARGRTSGGALDEQFF,TGCAGTGCTAGAGGCCGGACTAGCGGGGGGGCCTTGGATGAGCAGTTCTTC
TRBJ2-7,TRBV25-1,many,-,CASSELIGDSYEQYF,TGTGCCAGCAGTGAATTAATCGGGGACTCCTACGAGCAGTACTTC
TRBJ1-1,TRBV10-3,few,-,CAISESTPGRHTEAFF,TGTGCCATCAGTGAGTCGACCCCGGGGAGACACACTGAAGCTTTCTTT
TRBJ1-1,TRBV4-2,many,-,CASSQEEWGAFF,TGTGCCAGCAGCCAAGAGGAGTGGGGGGCTTTCTTT
TRBJ1-1,TRBV7-6,many,TRBD1,CASRTSDRDTEAFF,TGTGCCAGCAGAACCTCGGACAGGGACACTGAAGCTTTCTTT
TRBJ2-5,TRBV5-6,few,TRBD2,CASSRDPSGEETQYF,TGTGCCAGCAGCAGAGACCCTAGCGGGGAGGAGACCCAGTACTTC
TRBJ2-1,TRBV20-1,many,TRBD2,CSARDVQRGNNEQFF,TGCAGTGCTAGAGATGTCCAGCGGGGGAACAATGAGCAGTTCTTC
TRBJ1-2,TRBV5-4,-,-,CASSSAHYGYTF,TGTGCCAGCAGCTCAGCCCACTATGGCTACACCTTC
TRBJ2-7,TRBV14,few,TRBD2,CASSHHLVRTFQRGTSYEQYF,TGTGCCAGCAGCCACCACCTCGTAAGGACCTTCCAGCGGGGGACCTCCTACGAGCAGTACTTC
TRBJ2-7,TRBV11-2,few,TRBD1,CASSRGQGTAEQYF,TGTGCCAGCAGCCGGGGACAGGGGACGGCCGAGCAGTACTTC
TRBJ1-2,TRBV28,many,-,CASRTPGQRVPFGYTF,TGTGCCAGCAGGACCCCCGGACAGCGGGTTCCTTTTGGCTACACCTTC
TRBJ2-1,TRBV7-7,many,-,CASSPIRGNEQFF,TGTGCCAGCAGCCCGATCAGGGGTAATGAGCAGTTCTTC
TRBJ1-5,TRBV12-3/TRBV12-4,many,-,CASLRSNQPQHF,TGTGCCAGCCTAAGGAGCAATCAGCCCCAGCATTTT
TRBJ2-1,TRBV27,many,TRBD2,CASSHPTSGGANEQFF,TGTGCCAGCAGTCATCCGACTAGCGGGGGGGCTAATGAGCAGTTCTTC
TRBJ2-2,TRBV28,many,-,CASGSLGGLTGELFF,TGTGCCAGCGGAAGTTTGGGGGGCCTAACCGGGGAGCTGTTTTTT
TRBJ1-1,TRBV4-2,many,-,CASSQDRWGGTEAFF,TGTGCCAGCAGCCAAGATCGTTGGGGGGGCACTGAAGCTTTCTTT
TRBJ1-1,TRBV20-1,-,-,CSARGPGAEAFF,TGCAGTGCTAGAGGGCCGGGGGCTGAAGCTTTCTTT
TRBJ2-1,TRBV20-1,few,TRBD2,CSARPGTSGRTSSYNEQFF,TGCAGTGCTAGACCCGGGACTAGCGGGAGAACTAGCTCCTACAATGAGCAGTTCTTC
TRBJ2-1,TRBV10-3,-,-,CAITGGYNEQFF,TGTGCCATCACCGGGGGTTACAATGAGCAGTTCTTC
TRBJ2-7,TRBV28,few,TRBD2,CASRTSGASSYEQYF,TGTGCCAGCAGGACTAGCGGGGCATCGTCCTACGAGCAGTACTTC
TRBJ1-2,TRBV7-9,few,TRBD1,CASSQTGVDYGYTF,TGTGCCAGCAGCCAAACAGGGGTTGACTATGGCTACACCTTC
TRBJ2-1,TRBV5-7,many,-,CASSLNRGALNEQFF,TGTGCCAGCAGCTTGAATAGGGGAGCTCTCAATGAGCAGTTCTTC
TRBJ2-1,TRBV29-1,many,TRBD1,CSVGQGGNEQFF,TGCAGCGTCGGACAGGGGGGGAATGAGCAGTTCTTC
TRBJ2-7,TRBV10-3,-,-,CAIKAGKAYEQYF,TGTGCCATCAAGGCGGGGAAGGCCTACGAGCAGTACTTC